This passage covers 2 T cell receptor beta chains from one sample sequenced in a study of CD4+ T cells in melanoma. Some clones are missing from TCRdb's copy, which holds only in-frame ones; the method was immunoSEQ multiplex PCR. The table includes some 6,000 clones, around 68% detected once. The sample taken for sequencing was cells from a culture (not recorded whether cultured in vitro). The receptors here all came from a human donor with melanoma.

The chain couples TRBV6-5 to TRBJ1-6; 10 nucleotides agree with TRBD1. The CDR3 totals 16 residues. V lost 0 bases and J lost 9; bases outside the gene matches: 5. CDR1 and CDR2 from the germline V gene are MNHEY and SVGAGI. The CDR3 loop reads CASSYSTGGSSSPLHF. The DNA for the CDR3 is TGTGCCAGCAGTTACTCGACAGGGGGCTCGAGTTCACCCCTCCACTTT.

This chain uses TRBV29-1 with TRBJ2-2, with D perhaps matching TRBD1 (6 bases). The V gene's germline CDR1 is SQVTM and CDR2 ANQGSEA. This CDR3 is built from 14 residues. The V end lost 5 bases, the J end lost 2 bases, and 12 bases lay between the germline ends. CDR3 amino acids: CSVLDSLNTGELFF. The CDR3 DNA follows: TGCAGCGTTCTGGACAGCTTAAACACCGGGGAGCTGTTTTTT.